This TCR beta chain comes out of a study of blood T cell repertoires in COVID-19. About the study: Samples came from the United States, Italy and Spain, spanning acute and convalescent COVID-19. PBMCs, B-cell-depleted T cells, or T cells were the source of the cDNA or gDNA that made up the material.

Per the study methods: From reference gene primer amplification, estimates of nucleated cell counts were derived. Repertoires were generated with immunoSEQ multiplex PCR, while TCRdb's copy carries only in-frame clones and drops some. The V and J calls and clone size were taken over from that table, and D and trimming were inferred from the DNA. This table has roughly 190,000 clones, around nine tenths appearing once. The material sequenced was peripheral blood. This receptor was taken from a man aged 30-40 years with acute or convalescent COVID-19.

The CDR3 nucleotides read TGTGCCAGCAGCGTTAGCGGGGGGGTCCTCTCCTACAATGAGCAGTTCTTC. This sequence encodes CASSVSGGVLSYNEQFF. The rearrangement links TRBV9 to TRBJ2-1; 11 bases are a match to TRBD2. The CDR3 has 17 amino acids. Germline V gene lookup returns CDR1 SGDLS and CDR2 YYNGEE. The junction had 4 bases not matched to a gene; V was cut back by 2 bases and J by 0 bases.